Each of the 4 T cell receptor beta chains below was sequenced from the same sample in a study of naive and memory T cell subsets. The library had UMIs added by 3' ligation of an oligonucleotide to TCR cDNA. Four PCR rounds used nested alpha and beta constant region primers plus the SP2 primer. TCRdb analysed the UMI-ligation and nested PCR reads with MiXCR anew, one entry per CDR3 protein. This table holds about 26,000 distinct CDR3 sequences, around 5% found once. The specimen was blood. These TCRs come from an adult in good health.

By share of the sample, this clonotype is medium-sized. The chain uses TRBV3-1 and TRBJ2-3; TRBD2 matches at 13 bases. The CDR3 runs to 23 residues. Germline V lookup: CDR1 LGHDT, CDR2 YNNKEL (reference sequence). V lost 0 bases to trimming and J lost 2 bases; unmatched junction nucleotides: 20. The CDR3 protein is CASSQDWIPLAGGPGVSTDTQYF. The CDR3 DNA is TGTGCCAGCAGCCAAGATTGGATCCCACTAGCGGGAGGGCCAGGAGTCTCCACAGATACGCAGTATTTT.

This clonotype appeared many times. The chain has TRBV2 and TRBJ2-5; D gene ambiguous. Germline CDR1 reads SNHLY; CDR2 reads FYNNEI. Trimming removed 4 bases from V and 1 base from J, with 4 bases in between. CDR3 length: 12 residues. The CDR3 loop is CASSAIQETQYF. In nucleotides, the CDR3 is TGTGCCAGCAGTGCTATCCAAGAGACCCAGTACTTC. Supplemented by reference TRBV2 and TRBJ2-5, the full variable domain reads EPEVTQTPSHQVTQMGQEVILRCVPISNHLYFYWYRQILGQKVEFLVSFYNNEISEKSEIFDDQFSVERPDGSNFTLKIRSTKLEDSAMYFCASSAIQETQYFGPGTRLLVL.

This clonotype was seen ten or more times. This chain uses TRBV29-1 with TRBJ2-2, with D possibly matching TRBD2 (7 bases). The CDR3 has 15 amino acids. V lost 5 bases and J 1 base, leaving 14 bases between the germline ends. Germline values: CDR1 SQVTM, CDR2 ANQGSEA. CDR3 sequence: CSVLDGGLNTGELFF. The CDR3 DNA follows: TGCAGCGTTTTGGACGGGGGGCTGAACACCGGGGAGCTGTTTTTT.

This clonotype showed up many times. This chain links TRBV6-6 with TRBJ2-7, with 9 bases matching TRBD1. This CDR3 contains 14 residues. Germline V lookup: CDR1 MNHNY, CDR2 SVGAGI (reference sequence). The trim removed 6 bases at V and 5 bases at J, leaving 8 bases unmatched. CDR3: CASRKQGARDEQYF. As DNA, the CDR3 is TGTGCCAGCAGGAAACAGGGGGCTCGGGACGAGCAGTACTTC.